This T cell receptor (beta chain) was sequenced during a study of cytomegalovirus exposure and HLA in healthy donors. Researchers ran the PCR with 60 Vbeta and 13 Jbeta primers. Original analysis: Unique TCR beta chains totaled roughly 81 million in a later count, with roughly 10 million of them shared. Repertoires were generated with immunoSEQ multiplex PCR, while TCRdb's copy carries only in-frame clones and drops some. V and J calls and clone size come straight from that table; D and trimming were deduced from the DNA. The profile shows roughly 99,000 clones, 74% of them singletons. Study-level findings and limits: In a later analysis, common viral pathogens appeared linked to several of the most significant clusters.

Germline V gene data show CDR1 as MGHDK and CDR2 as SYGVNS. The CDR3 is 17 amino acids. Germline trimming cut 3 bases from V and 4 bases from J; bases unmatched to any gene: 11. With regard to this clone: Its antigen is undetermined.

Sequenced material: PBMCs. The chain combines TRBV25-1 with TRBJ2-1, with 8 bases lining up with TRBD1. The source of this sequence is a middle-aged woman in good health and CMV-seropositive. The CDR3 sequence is CASSDHGQGDPYNEQFF. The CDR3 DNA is TGTGCCAGCAGTGACCACGGACAGGGAGACCCTTACAATGAGCAGTTCTTC.